The 5 T cell receptor beta chains below were found in one sample sequenced in a study of cytomegalovirus exposure and HLA in healthy donors. In the PCR, 60 Vbeta and 13 Jbeta primers were used. The method was immunoSEQ multiplex PCR; TCRdb's version includes in-frame clones alone and lacks a portion of them. The table lists about 160,000 clones, about 72% of them singletons. The sequenced sample consisted of PBMCs. Receptors originate from a man aged 45 to 65 in good health and CMV-seropositive.

The gene calls are TRBV7-9 and TRBJ1-1; D is unresolved. V lost 1 base and J lost 5, with 17 bases in between. CDR3 size: 16 residues. Germline values: CDR1 SEHNR, CDR2 FQNEAQ (reference sequence). CDR3 in amino acids: CASSLGREGRETEAFF. CDR3 nucleotides: TGTGCCAGCAGCTTAGGAAGGGAAGGGAGGGAAACTGAAGCTTTCTTT.

The table lists this clone with a few counts. The CDR3: CATSPLPLQGNQPQHF. The CDR3 DNA reads as TGTGCCACCAGCCCACTGCCGTTGCAGGGCAATCAGCCCCAGCATTTT. J is TRBJ1-5 and V is TRBV15; D is undetermined. This CDR3 comprises 16 residues. Deletions cut 5 bases from V and 2 bases from J, with 16 bases between. The germline gives CDR1 LNHNV, CDR2 YYDKDF (reference sequence).

This clone was recorded once. The rearrangement uses TRBV28 and TRBJ2-3, with 11 bases fitting TRBD2. CDR1 and CDR2 from the germline V gene are MDHEN and SYDVKM. V trimming: 3 bases; J trimming: 6 bases; junction bases outside the gene matches: 17. The CDR3 has 19 residues. The CDR3: CASSFPASSLAGGADTQYF. As DNA, the CDR3 is TGTGCCAGCAGTTTCCCCGCGTCGAGCTTAGCGGGGGGGGCGGATACGCAGTATTTT.

The chain uses TRBV10-3 and TRBJ1-3, with 8 bases fitting TRBD1. Germline CDR1 and CDR2: ENHRY and SYGVKD. The CDR3 totals 15 residues. V trimming: 10 bases; J trimming: 1 base; junction bases outside the gene matches: 9. The CDR3 region has the DNA TGTGCCACGTACACGGACAGGGTTTCTGGAAACACCATATATTTT. Protein: CATYTDRVSGNTIYF.

The sample holds one count of this clone. The CDR3 is CASSLAGGSFSRSAGELFF. The DNA for the CDR3 is TGTGCCAGCAGCCTAGCGGGGGGGTCTTTTTCGAGGTCGGCCGGGGAGCTGTTTTTT. The chain carries TRBV13 and TRBJ2-2; 12 nucleotides agree with TRBD2. CDR1 and CDR2 (germline): PRHDT, FYEKMQ (reference sequence). V lost 5 bases to trimming and J lost 6 bases; unmatched junction nucleotides: 16. The CDR3 contains 19 residues.